This record looks at one T cell receptor beta chain sequence and its context. The antigen remains unidentified. Clones were read by immunoSEQ multiplex PCR, and TCRdb kept only the in-frame ones, dropping some. The sample has roughly 58,000 clones, over 80% seen once. These data originate in a study of OX40 agonist ivuxolimab in advanced cancers. Across the study: Cancers in dose escalation were hepatocellular, melanoma, renal cell and head and neck. A mean age of approximately 60 years, range about 23 to 80, was recorded, and 70% to 85% were male. Prior anti-PD-1, anti-PD-L1 or anti-CTLA-4 therapy was allowed; 35% to 40% had some.

Study conclusions and caveats: Specificity for antigen went undetermined in the expanded peripheral T cells.

The sequencing here drew on CD4+ or CD8+ T cells sorted from blood, taken in a trial of the OX40 agonist ivuxolimab. This clonotype was sampled from an adult with an advanced solid tumor such as melanoma, head and neck, liver or kidney cancer.

The CDR3 DNA follows: TGTGCCTGGACCGGAGGGGGGGCCGTAGAGACCCAGTACTTC. Protein product: CAWTGGGAVETQYF. The chain has TRBV30 and TRBJ2-5; tentatively, D is TRBD2 (7 bases). Germline loops: CDR1 GTSNPN, CDR2 SVGIG (reference sequence). The CDR3 spans 14 residues. Between the trimmed V and J ends, which lost 4 bases and 4 bases, there was a span of 16 bases.